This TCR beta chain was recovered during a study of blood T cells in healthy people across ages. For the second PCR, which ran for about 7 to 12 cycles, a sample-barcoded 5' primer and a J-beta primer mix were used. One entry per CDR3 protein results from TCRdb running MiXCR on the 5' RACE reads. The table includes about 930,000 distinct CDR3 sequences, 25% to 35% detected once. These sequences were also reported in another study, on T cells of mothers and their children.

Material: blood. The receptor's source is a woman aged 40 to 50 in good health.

The CDR3 DNA sequence: TGTGCCAGCAGCCTAAGACAGGGGGCGCCCACTGAAGCTTTCTTT. Protein: CASSLRQGAPTEAFF. J is TRBJ1-1 and V is TRBV7-9; TRBD1 aligns across 10 bases. V was pared by 5 bases and J by 4 bases, with 7 bases of the junction left unmatched. Per germline, CDR1 SEHNR and CDR2 FQNEAQ (reference sequence). This CDR3 is built from 15 residues.